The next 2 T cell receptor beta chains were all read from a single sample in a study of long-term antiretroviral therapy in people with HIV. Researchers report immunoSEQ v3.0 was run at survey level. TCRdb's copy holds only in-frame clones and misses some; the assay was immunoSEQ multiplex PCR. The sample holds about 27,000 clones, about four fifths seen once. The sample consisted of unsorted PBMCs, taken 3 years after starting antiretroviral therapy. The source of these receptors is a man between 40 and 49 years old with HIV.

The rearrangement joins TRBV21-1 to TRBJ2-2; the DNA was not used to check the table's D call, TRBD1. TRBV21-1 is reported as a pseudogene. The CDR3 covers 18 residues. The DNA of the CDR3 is TGTGCCAGCAGCGCCCAGAGGGTGAGGGGGCATACCACCGGGGAGCTGTTTTTT. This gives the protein CASSAQRVRGHTTGELFF.

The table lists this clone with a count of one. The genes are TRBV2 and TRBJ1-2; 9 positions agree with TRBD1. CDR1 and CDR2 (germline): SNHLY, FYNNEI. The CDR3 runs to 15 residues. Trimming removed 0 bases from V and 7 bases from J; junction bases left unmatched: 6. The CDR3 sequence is CASSEAPGQGSGYTF. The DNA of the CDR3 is TGTGCCAGCAGTGAAGCACCGGGACAGGGAAGTGGCTACACCTTC. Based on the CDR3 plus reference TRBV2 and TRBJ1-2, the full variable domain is EPEVTQTPSHQVTQMGQEVILRCVPISNHLYFYWYRQILGQKVEFLVSFYNNEISEKSEIFDDQFSVERPDGSNFTLKIRSTKLEDSAMYFCASSEAPGQGSGYTFGSGTRLTVV.